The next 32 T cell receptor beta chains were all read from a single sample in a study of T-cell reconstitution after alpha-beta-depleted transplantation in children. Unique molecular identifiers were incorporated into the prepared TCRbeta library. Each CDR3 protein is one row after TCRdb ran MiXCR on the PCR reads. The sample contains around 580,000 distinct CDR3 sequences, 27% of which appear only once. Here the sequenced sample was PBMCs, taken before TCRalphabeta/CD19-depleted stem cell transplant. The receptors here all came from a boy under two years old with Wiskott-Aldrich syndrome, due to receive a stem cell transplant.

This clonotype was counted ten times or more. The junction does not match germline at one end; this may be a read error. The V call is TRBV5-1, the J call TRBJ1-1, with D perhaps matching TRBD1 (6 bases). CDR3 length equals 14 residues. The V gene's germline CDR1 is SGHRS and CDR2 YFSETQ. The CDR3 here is CASSFRGLNTEAFF. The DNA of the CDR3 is TGTGCCAGCAGTTTCAGGGGTCTCAACACTGAAGCTTTCTTT.

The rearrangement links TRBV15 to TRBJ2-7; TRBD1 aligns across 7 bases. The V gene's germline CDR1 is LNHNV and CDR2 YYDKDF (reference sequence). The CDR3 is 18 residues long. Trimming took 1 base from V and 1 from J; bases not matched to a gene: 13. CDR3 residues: CATSRGGGSPITSYEQYF. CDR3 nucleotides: TGTGCCACCAGCAGAGGAGGGGGCAGTCCTATAACATCCTACGAGCAGTACTTC.

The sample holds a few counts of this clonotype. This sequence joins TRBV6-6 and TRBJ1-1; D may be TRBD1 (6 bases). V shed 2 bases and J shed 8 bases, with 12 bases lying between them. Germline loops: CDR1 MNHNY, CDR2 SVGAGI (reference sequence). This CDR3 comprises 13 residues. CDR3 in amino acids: CASSYEYGQEAFF. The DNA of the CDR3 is TGTGCCAGCAGTTACGAATACGGACAGGAAGCTTTCTTT.

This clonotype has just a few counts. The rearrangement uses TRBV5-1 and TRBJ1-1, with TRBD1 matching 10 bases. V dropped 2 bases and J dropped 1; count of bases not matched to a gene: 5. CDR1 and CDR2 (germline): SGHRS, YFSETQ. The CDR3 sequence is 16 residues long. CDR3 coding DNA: TGCGCCAGCAGCTTCGGGGACAGGGGTGAGAACACTGAAGCTTTCTTT. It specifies CASSFGDRGENTEAFF.

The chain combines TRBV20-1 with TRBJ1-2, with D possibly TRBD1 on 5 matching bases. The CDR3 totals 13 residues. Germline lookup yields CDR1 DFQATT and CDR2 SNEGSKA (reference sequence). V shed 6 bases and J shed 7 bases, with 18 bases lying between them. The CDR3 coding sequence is TGCAGTGCGAGCAGGGTGGACATGGGTGGCTACACCTTC. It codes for CSASRVDMGGYTF.

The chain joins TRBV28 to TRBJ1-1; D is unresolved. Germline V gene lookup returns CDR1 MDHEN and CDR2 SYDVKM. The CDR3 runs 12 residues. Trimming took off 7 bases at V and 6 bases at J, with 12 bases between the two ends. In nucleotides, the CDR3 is TGTGCCAGCAACGCCCTCCCGGCTGAAGCTTTCTTT. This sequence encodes CASNALPAEAFF.

The CDR3, as DNA: TGTGCCAGCAGTTACCGGACAGGGGAAGTAACCGGGGAGCTGTTTTTT. The encoded protein is CASSYRTGEVTGELFF. The V and J genes are TRBV6-2 or TRBV6-3 and TRBJ2-2; the match to TRBD1 covers 9 bases. The CDR3 runs 16 residues. Per germline, CDR1 MNHEY and CDR2 SVGEGT. Germline trimming cut 2 bases from V and 5 bases from J; bases unmatched to any gene: 6.

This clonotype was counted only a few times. The CDR3 coding sequence is TGTGCCAGCAGCTTAACGAGGGGAAACGAGCAGTACTTC. Amino acids: CASSLTRGNEQYF. The genes are TRBV7-3 and TRBJ2-7; D possibly matches TRBD1 or TRBD2 (5 bases each). Germline V lookup: CDR1 SGHTA, CDR2 FQGTGA. The germline V and J ends were trimmed by 0 bases and 5 bases, with 8 bases remaining between them. The CDR3 length is 13 residues.

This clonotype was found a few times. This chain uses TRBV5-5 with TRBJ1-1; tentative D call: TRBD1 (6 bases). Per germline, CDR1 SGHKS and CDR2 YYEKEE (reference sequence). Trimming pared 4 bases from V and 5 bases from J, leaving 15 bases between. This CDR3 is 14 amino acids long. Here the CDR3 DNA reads TGTGCCAGCAGCCCCACTACAGGGAGTACTGAAGCTTTCTTT. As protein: CASSPTTGSTEAFF.

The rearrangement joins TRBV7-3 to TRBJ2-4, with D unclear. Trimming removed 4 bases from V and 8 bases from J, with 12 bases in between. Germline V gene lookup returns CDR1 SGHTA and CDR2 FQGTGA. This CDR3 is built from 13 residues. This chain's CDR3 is CASSWNRGDIQYF. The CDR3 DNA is TGTGCCAGCAGCTGGAACAGAGGAGACATTCAGTACTTC.

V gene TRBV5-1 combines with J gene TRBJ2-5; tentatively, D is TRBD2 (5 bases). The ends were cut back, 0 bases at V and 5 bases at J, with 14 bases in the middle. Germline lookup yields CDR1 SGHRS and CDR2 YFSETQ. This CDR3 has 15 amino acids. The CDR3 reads CASSLAQTGGETQYF. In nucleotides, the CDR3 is TGCGCCAGCAGCTTGGCTCAGACGGGCGGGGAGACCCAGTACTTC.

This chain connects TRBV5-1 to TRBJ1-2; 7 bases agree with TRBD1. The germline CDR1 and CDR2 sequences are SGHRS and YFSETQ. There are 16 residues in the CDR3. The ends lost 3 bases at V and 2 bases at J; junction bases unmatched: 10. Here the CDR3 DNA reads TGCGCCAGCAGCTCGGGACAGTACTCCCCAAACTATGGCTACACCTTC. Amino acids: CASSSGQYSPNYGYTF.

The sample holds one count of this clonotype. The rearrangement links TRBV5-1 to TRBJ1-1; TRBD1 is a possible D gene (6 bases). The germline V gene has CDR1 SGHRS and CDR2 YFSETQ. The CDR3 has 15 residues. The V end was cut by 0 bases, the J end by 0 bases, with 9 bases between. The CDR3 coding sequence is TGCGCCAGCAGCTTGGGGACAGCCATGAACACTGAAGCTTTCTTT. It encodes CASSLGTAMNTEAFF.

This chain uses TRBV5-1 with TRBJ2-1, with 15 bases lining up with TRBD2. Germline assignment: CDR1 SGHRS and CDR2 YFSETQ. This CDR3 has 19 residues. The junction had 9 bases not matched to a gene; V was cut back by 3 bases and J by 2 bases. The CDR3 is CASSSLGTSGRSTYNEQFF. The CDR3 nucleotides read TGCGCCAGCAGCTCACTCGGGACTAGCGGGAGGTCGACCTACAATGAGCAGTTCTTC.

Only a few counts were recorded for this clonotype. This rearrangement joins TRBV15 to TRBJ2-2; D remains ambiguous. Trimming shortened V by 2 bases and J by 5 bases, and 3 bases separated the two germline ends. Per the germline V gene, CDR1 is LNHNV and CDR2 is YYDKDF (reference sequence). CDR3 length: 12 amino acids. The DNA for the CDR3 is TGTGCCACCAGCAGACAGACCGGGGAGCTGTTTTTT. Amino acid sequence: CATSRQTGELFF.

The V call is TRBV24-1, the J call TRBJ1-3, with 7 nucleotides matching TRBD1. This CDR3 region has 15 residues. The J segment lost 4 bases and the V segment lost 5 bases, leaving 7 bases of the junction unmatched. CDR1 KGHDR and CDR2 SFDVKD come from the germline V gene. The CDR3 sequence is CATSANDRDGNTIYF. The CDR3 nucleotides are TGTGCCACCAGTGCCAACGACAGGGACGGAAACACCATATATTTT.

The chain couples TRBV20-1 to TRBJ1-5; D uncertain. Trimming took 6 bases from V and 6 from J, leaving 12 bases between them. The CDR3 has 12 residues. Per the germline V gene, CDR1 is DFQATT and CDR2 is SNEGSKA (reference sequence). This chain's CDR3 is CSAGRVRQPQHF. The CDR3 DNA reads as TGCAGTGCAGGAAGGGTTCGTCAGCCCCAGCATTTT.

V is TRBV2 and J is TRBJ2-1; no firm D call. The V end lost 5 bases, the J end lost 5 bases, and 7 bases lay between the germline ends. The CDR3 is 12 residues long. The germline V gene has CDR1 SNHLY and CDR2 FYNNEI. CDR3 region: CASSYDHNEQFF. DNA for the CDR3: TGTGCCAGCAGTTATGATCACAATGAGCAGTTCTTC.

As DNA, the CDR3 is TGCAGTGCGGACAGGGGGCAATTTGGCGACGAGCAGTACTTC. Its protein product is CSADRGQFGDEQYF. This chain joins TRBV20-1 and TRBJ2-7, with TRBD1 matching 11 bases. V shed 6 bases and J 5 bases; nucleotides not matched to a gene: 9. The CDR3 consists of 14 residues. Looked up from germline, CDR1 is DFQATT and CDR2 is SNEGSKA (reference sequence).

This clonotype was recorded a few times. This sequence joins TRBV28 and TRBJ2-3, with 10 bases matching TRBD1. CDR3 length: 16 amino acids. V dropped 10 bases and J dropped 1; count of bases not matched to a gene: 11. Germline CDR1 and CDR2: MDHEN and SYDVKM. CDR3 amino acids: CATSTPGTGGTDTQYF. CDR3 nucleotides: TGTGCCACCAGCACCCCCGGGACAGGGGGCACAGATACGCAGTATTTT.

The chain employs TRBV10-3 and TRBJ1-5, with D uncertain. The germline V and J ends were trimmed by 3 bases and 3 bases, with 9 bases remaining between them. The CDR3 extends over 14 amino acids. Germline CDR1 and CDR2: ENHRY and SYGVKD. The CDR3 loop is CAISDSSLNQPQHF. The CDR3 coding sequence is TGTGCCATCAGTGATAGTTCCCTCAATCAGCCCCAGCATTTT.

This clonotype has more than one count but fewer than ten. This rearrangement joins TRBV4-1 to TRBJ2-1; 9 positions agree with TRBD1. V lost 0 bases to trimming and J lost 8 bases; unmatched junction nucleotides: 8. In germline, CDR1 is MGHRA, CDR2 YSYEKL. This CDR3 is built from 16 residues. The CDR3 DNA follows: TGCGCCAGCAGCCAAGAAGCCGGGACAGGGTGGTATGAGCAGTTCTTC. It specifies CASSQEAGTGWYEQFF.

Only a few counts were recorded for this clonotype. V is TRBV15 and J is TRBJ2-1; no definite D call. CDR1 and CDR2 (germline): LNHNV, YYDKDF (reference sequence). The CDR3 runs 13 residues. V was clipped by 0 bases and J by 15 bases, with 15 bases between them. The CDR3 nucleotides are TGTGCCACCAGCAGAGATCCCGGATCCCTCCTGTTCTTC. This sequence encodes CATSRDPGSLLFF.

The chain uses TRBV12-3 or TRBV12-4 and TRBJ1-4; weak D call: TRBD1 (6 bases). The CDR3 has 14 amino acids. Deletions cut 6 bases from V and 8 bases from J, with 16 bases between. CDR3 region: CASRRTPGGEKLFF. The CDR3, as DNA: TGTGCCAGCAGAAGGACTCCGGGGGGCGAAAAACTGTTTTTT.

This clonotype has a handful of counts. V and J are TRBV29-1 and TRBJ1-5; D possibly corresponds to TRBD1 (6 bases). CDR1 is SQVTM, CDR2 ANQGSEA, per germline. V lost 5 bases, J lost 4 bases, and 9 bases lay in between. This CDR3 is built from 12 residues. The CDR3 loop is CSVCTGNQPQHF. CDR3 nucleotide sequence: TGCAGCGTTTGCACAGGGAATCAGCCCCAGCATTTT.

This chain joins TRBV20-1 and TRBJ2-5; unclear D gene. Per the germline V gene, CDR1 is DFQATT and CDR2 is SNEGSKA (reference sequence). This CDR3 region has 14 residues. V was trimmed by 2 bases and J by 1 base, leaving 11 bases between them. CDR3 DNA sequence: TGCAGTGCTAGAAGACTGGATTTCCAAGAGACCCAGTACTTC. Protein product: CSARRLDFQETQYF.

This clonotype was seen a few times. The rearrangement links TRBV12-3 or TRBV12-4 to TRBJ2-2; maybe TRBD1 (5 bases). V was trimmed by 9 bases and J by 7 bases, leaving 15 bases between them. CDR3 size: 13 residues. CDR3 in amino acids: CASPDQGLGELFF. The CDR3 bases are TGTGCCAGTCCAGACCAGGGTCTCGGGGAGCTGTTTTTT.

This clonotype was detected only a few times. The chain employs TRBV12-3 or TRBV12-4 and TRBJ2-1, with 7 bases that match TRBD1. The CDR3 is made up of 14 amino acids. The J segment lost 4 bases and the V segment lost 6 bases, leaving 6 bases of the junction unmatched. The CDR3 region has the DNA TGTGCCAGCAGACGGGACAGATCTTACAATGAGCAGTTCTTC. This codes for CASRRDRSYNEQFF.

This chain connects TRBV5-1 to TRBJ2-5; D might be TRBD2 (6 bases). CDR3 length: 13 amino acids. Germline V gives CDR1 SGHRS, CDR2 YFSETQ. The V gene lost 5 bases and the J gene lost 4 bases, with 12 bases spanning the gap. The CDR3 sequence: CASRREPPETQYF. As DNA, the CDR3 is TGCGCCAGCAGACGGGAGCCCCCAGAGACCCAGTACTTC.

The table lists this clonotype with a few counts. The CDR3 nucleotides are TGTGCCAGCAGCCCTCACAAGAACACTGAAGCTTTCTTT. Its translation is CASSPHKNTEAFF. This chain connects TRBV11-1 to TRBJ1-1; D uncertain. V lost 5 bases, J lost 1 base, and 8 bases lay in between. The CDR3 covers 13 residues. CDR1 is SGHAT, CDR2 FQDESV, per germline (reference sequence).

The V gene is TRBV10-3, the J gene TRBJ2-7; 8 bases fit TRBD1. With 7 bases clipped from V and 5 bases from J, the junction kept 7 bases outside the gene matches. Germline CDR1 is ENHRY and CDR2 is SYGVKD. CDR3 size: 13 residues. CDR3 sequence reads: CAIKGQGTDEQYF. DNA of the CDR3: TGTGCCATCAAAGGACAGGGAACTGACGAGCAGTACTTC.

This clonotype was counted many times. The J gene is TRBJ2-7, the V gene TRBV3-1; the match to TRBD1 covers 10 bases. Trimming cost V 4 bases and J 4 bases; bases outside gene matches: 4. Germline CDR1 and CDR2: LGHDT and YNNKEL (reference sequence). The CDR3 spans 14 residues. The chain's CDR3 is CASSPRDRGYEQYF. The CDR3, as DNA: TGTGCCAGCAGCCCCCGGGACAGGGGTTACGAGCAGTACTTC.